A selection of T cell receptor beta chains follows, all from one sample in a study of cytomegalovirus exposure and HLA in healthy donors. Sequencing was performed with immunoSEQ multiplex PCR; in TCRdb, only in-frame clones are kept and a portion is missing. This sample yields roughly 200,000 clones, of which 75% to 85% are seen a single time; roughly 0.7% belongs to the top ten. The sample taken for sequencing was PBMCs. The receptors shown here come from a boy between 10 and 17 years old in good health and CMV-seronegative. CDR3s include the opening cysteine and the closing phenylalanine or tryptophan. A D gene is named only where the DNA matches it firmly. Size is stated for part of the rows, as once, few or many counts, or as a class when the clone is expanded.

J gene	V gene	D gene	clone size	CDR3 length	CDR3 DNA	CDR3 protein
TRBJ2-7	TRBV5-1	TRBD2	-	14	TGCGCCAGCAGCTCTGGCGGGGGGCCATACGAGCAGTACTTC	CASSSGGGPYEQYF
TRBJ1-2	TRBV7-9	TRBD1	few	13	TGTGCCAGCAGCCAAGACAGGGCCTATGGCTACACCTTC	CASSQDRAYGYTF
TRBJ1-6	TRBV11-3	-	-	14	TGTGCCACGTCAGAGGGCTCCTATAATTCACCCCTCCACTTT	CATSEGSYNSPLHF
TRBJ1-1	TRBV18	-	few	15	TGTGCCAGCTCACTGGCAGGGGCGGAGGTCACTGAAGCTTTCTTT	CASSLAGAEVTEAFF
TRBJ1-2	TRBV2	-	-	13	TGTGCCAGCAGGTCCGATAGGGGCTATGGCTACACCTTC	CASRSDRGYGYTF
TRBJ2-5	TRBV5-4	-	-	15	TGTGCCAGCAGCTTGTTGTCGGGCAGGGCGGAGACCCAGTACTTC	CASSLLSGRAETQYF
TRBJ1-1	TRBV9	TRBD1	-	16	TGTGCCAGCAGCGTAGGCAGGGGGAGAATGAACACTGAAGCTTTCTTT	CASSVGRGRMNTEAFF
TRBJ1-1	TRBV6-6	TRBD1	-	14	TGTGCCAGCAAGCCCGACAGGGTAGGAACTGAAGCTTTCTTT	CASKPDRVGTEAFF
TRBJ2-2	TRBV5-1	TRBD1	once	16	TGCGCCAGCAGCGGGCTCGGGACAGGGGTGACCGGGGAGCTGTTTTTT	CASSGLGTGVTGELFF
TRBJ2-4	TRBV6-1	-	few	15	TGTGCCAGCAGTGAGTCCGGGGGAGAGAAAAACATTCAGTACTTC	CASSESGGEKNIQYF
TRBJ2-7	TRBV7-9	TRBD2	-	18	TGTGCCAGCAGCTTAAGGAGTGGGGGTACTAGCGGGACCTACGAGCAGTACTTC	CASSLRSGGTSGTYEQYF
TRBJ2-3	TRBV14	-	once	16	TGTGCCAGCAGCCAAGATACCGGGGTGATCACAGATACGCAGTATTTT	CASSQDTGVITDTQYF
TRBJ1-2	TRBV4-3	TRBD1	-	14	TGCGCCAGATTAGAAAGGGGGCTGAGCTATGGCTACACCTTC	CARLERGLSYGYTF
TRBJ2-3	TRBV10-3	TRBD1	-	15	TGTGCCATCAGTGGGGCAGGGGGTAAAGCAGATACGCAGTATTTT	CAISGAGGKADTQYF
TRBJ2-7	TRBV27	-	once	14	TGTGCCAGCAGTTTAATCGGCGGCTCCTACGAGCAGTACTTC	CASSLIGGSYEQYF
TRBJ2-1	TRBV7-9	TRBD2	-	15	TGTGCCAGCAGCTTAGGACTAGCGGGACTTCTAGAGCAGTTCTTC	CASSLGLAGLLEQFF
TRBJ1-1	TRBV15	TRBD1	-	14	TGTGCCACCAGCAACAGGGGGCTGGCCACTGAAGCTTTCTTT	CATSNRGLATEAFF
TRBJ2-7	TRBV5-4	TRBD2	-	15	TGTGCCAGCAGCTTGGTTGGGTTAGCGGGAGACGAGCAGTACTTC	CASSLVGLAGDEQYF
TRBJ1-1	TRBV18	-	few	13	TGTGCCAGCTCACCGGTGGAACAGATTGAAGCTTTCTTT	CASSPVEQIEAFF
TRBJ2-4	TRBV4-1	TRBD1	-	15	TGCGCCAGCAGCCAAGATCTCAGGGGGCTAAACATTCAGTACTTC	CASSQDLRGLNIQYF
TRBJ1-1	TRBV2	TRBD1	-	13	TGTGCCAAGCGACAGGGACCGAACACTGAAGCTTTCTTT	CAKRQGPNTEAFF
TRBJ1-2	TRBV9	TRBD1	-	17	TGTGCCAGCAGCGTAGAGGGGACAGGACAGGGGGTAAGAGGCTACACCTTC	CASSVEGTGQGVRGYTF
TRBJ2-1	TRBV9	TRBD2	-	14	TGTGCCAGCAGCCCCCAAACGACTAGCGATGAGCAGTTCTTC	CASSPQTTSDEQFF
TRBJ1-1	TRBV19	-	-	13	TGTGCCAGTAGTACCACTGATGACACTGAAGCTTTCTTT	CASSTTDDTEAFF
TRBJ2-3	TRBV11-2	TRBD2	-	15	TGTGCCTGTGAGGAACTAGCGGGAGTATCAGATACGCAGTATTTT	CACEELAGVSDTQYF
TRBJ2-2	TRBV5-1	-	-	15	TGCGCCAGCAGCTTGGACAGGTCGGGCACCGGGGAGCTGTTTTTT	CASSLDRSGTGELFF
TRBJ2-3	TRBV4-1	TRBD2	-	16	TGCGCCAGCAGCCAAGATGGGCGGGGGGGAACAGATACGCAGTATTTT	CASSQDGRGGTDTQYF
TRBJ1-3	TRBV19	-	-	15	TGTGCCAGTAGTATCGACAGTAGGACTGGAAACACCATATATTTT	CASSIDSRTGNTIYF
TRBJ1-1	TRBV27	-	few	12	TGTGCCAGCAGTTCCCCTTATCGGAGGGCTTTCTTT	CASSSPYRRAFF
TRBJ2-1	TRBV9	TRBD2	-	17	TGTGCCAGCAGCGTAGAGTCGGGGCTAGCGGGATTCAATGAGCAGTTCTTC	CASSVESGLAGFNEQFF
TRBJ2-7	TRBV4-1	TRBD1	-	16	TGCGCCAGCAGCCATGAAATGGGACAGGGGTACTACGAGCAGTACTTC	CASSHEMGQGYYEQYF
TRBJ2-7	TRBV9	-	-	14	TGTGCCAGCAGCGTAGCATCAGTACCCTACGAGCAGTACTTC	CASSVASVPYEQYF
TRBJ1-4	TRBV30	-	-	16	TGTGCCTGGTCGGTCAAGACAGGTCGAACTAATGAAAAACTGTTTTTT	CAWSVKTGRTNEKLFF
TRBJ2-1	TRBV7-2	TRBD1	once	16	TGTGCCAGCAGCTTAGAATCGAGGACAGGGAACAATGAGCAGTTCTTC	CASSLESRTGNNEQFF
TRBJ1-1	TRBV29-1	-	-	13	TGCAGCGTAACAGGGTCCCCGAACACTGAAGCTTTCTTT	CSVTGSPNTEAFF
TRBJ2-2	TRBV6-5	-	-	12	TGTGCCAGCAGTCTCTCTACCGGGGAGCTGTTTTTT	CASSLSTGELFF
TRBJ1-1	TRBV30	-	-	11	TGTGCCTGGAGACAAGACACTGAAGCTTTCTTT	CAWRQDTEAFF
TRBJ2-2	TRBV11-3	TRBD1	-	18	TGTGCCAGCAGCCCGGGACAGGGGAAGGGCATGGGCACCGGGGAGCTGTTTTTT	CASSPGQGKGMGTGELFF
TRBJ2-7	TRBV30	TRBD1	once	14	TGTGCCTGGAGCCCGGGACAGGGGACAGACGAGCAGTACTTC	CAWSPGQGTDEQYF
TRBJ2-7	TRBV18	TRBD2	-	16	TGTGCCAGCTCACGCCTTAGCGGGGGGGACTCCTACGAGCAGTACTTC	CASSRLSGGDSYEQYF
TRBJ1-4	TRBV19	TRBD1	-	15	TGTGCCAGTAGGACCCGACAGGGATCTAATGAAAAACTGTTTTTT	CASRTRQGSNEKLFF
TRBJ1-1	TRBV14	TRBD1	-	15	TGTGCCAGCAGCCCGACAGGGCCACTGAACACTGAAGCTTTCTTT	CASSPTGPLNTEAFF
TRBJ1-1	TRBV6-5	TRBD1	-	14	TGTGCCAGCAGTGAGACAGGGCTGAACACTGAAGCTTTCTTT	CASSETGLNTEAFF
TRBJ2-7	TRBV29-1	TRBD2	-	13	TGCAGCGTTGGGACTAGCGGGAGCTACGAGCAGTACTTC	CSVGTSGSYEQYF
TRBJ2-7	TRBV27	TRBD1	-	15	TGTGCCAGCAGTTTGACCGGGACAGGGGGCATTGTGCAGTACTTC	CASSLTGTGGIVQYF
TRBJ1-5	TRBV9	-	-	14	TGTGCCAGCAGTAGGGGGGGTGTTAATCAGCCCCAGCATTTT	CASSRGGVNQPQHF
TRBJ1-3	TRBV9	-	-	15	TGTGCCAGCAGCCTCGGGGGGAATCTTGGAAACACCATATATTTT	CASSLGGNLGNTIYF
TRBJ1-1	TRBV7-3	-	-	13	TGTGCCAGCAGCTCGGGGGGAGTCACTGAAGCTTTCTTT	CASSSGGVTEAFF
TRBJ1-2	TRBV7-7	-	few	16	TGTGCTAGCAGCTTATGTGCGGCAGGGGTTTTCTATGGCTACACCTTC	CASSLCAAGVFYGYTF